This T cell receptor beta chain is drawn from a study of beta chain features in type 1 diabetes. Study in general: No patient-donor differences in age, gender, total cells or subset yield.

V lost 3 bases and J lost 2; bases outside the gene matches: 6. The CDR3 length is 15 residues. Expressed TCRB transcripts got sequenced, as all isolated RNA was reverse transcribed. Sequenced by immunoSEQ multiplex PCR; TCRdb stores in-frame clones only, minus some. Of 240,000 or so clones in the sample, around 21% were seen once. Worth noting for this clone: Its antigen remains unknown.

Notes on the study in general: People with Type 1 diabetes carried modestly yet significantly shorter TCRB CDR3s in all four CD4+ subsets.

The rearrangement links TRBV23-1 to TRBJ2-7; 8 nucleotides line up with TRBD1. TRBV23-1 is labeled an ORF, and its function is uncertain. The sample consisted of naive CD4+ T cells from blood. The sequence was obtained from a woman aged 40 to 50 with type 1 diabetes. The CDR3 nucleotides are TGCGCCAGCAGTCACCCAGGACAGGGCGCCTACGAGCAGTACTTC. Protein product: CASSHPGQGAYEQYF.